The sequence of this T cell receptor beta chain was determined in a study of cytomegalovirus exposure and HLA in healthy donors. Study results and caveats: Some public TCRs appeared in many individuals, while most sequences were rare. Roughly uniform sequencing depth across donors was assumed, possibly incorrectly. There were some V segments, including TRBV6-2 and TRBV6-3, excluded as indistinguishable.

Healthy bone marrow donors supplied every sample. Points on this clone: As yet, its antigen is unknown.

PCR primers comprised 60 Vbeta and 13 Jbeta primers. Repertoires were generated with immunoSEQ multiplex PCR, while TCRdb's copy carries only in-frame clones and drops some. This table has tens of thousands of clones, approximately 86% appearing once. The CDR3 covers 13 residues. In germline, CDR1 is MNHEY, CDR2 SVGAGI. J was trimmed by 12 bases and V by 2 bases; bases with no gene match: 3. This TCR came from a man aged 25-40 years in good health and CMV-seropositive. The chain recombines TRBV6-5 with TRBJ2-1, with TRBD1 identical over 11 bases. Sequencing was carried out using PBMCs. CDR3 DNA: TGTGCCAGCAGTTACCCGGGACAGGGGGGGCAGTTCTTC. Encoded protein: CASSYPGQGGQFF.